The rows below give T cell receptor beta chains drawn from one sample of a study of chemoradiotherapy in HPV16-positive cancers. Data came from immunoSEQ multiplex PCR; TCRdb stores just in-frame clones and leaves some out. The table has around 30,000 clones, about 90% seen once. The sample consisted of blood, taken from a patient who underwent chemoradiotherapy. These TCRs come from a human donor with HPV-associated anogenital cancer. CDR3s include the opening cysteine and the closing phenylalanine or tryptophan. The D gene is left open where the match is weak. Clone size, where shown, is once, few, many, or a class for clones that have expanded.

>TRBV5-1|TRBJ2-7|-|TRBD2
TGCGCCAGCAGCTTGTCTAGCGGGATACGGGAGCAGTACTTC
CASSLSSGIREQYF
>TRBV4-2|TRBJ1-2|-|TRBD1
TGTGCCAGCAGCCAAGGTGGGACAGATAACTATGGCTACACCTTC
CASSQGGTDNYGYTF
>TRBV5-6|TRBJ1-1|-|-
TGTGCCAGCAGCCTGAAAGGGCTGAACACTGAAGCTTTCTTT
CASSLKGLNTEAFF
>TRBV5-1|TRBJ2-5|-|TRBD1
TGCGCCAGCAGCTCGGGACAGACCCAAGAGACCCAGTACTTC
CASSSGQTQETQYF
>TRBV7-9|TRBJ1-5|-|TRBD1
TGTGCCAGCAGTACTGGCGGGGGGACAGGGCCCCAGCATTTT
CASSTGGGTGPQHF
>TRBV5-6|TRBJ2-3|-|-
TGTGCCAGCAGCTTTATTACAGATACGCAGTATTTT
CASSFITDTQYF
>TRBV6-1|TRBJ2-7|-|-
TGTGCCAGCAGTGGCACAGGGCCTTATTACTCCTACGAGCAGTACTTC
CASSGTGPYYSYEQYF
>TRBV7-6|TRBJ2-1|-|-
TGTGCCAGCGCTTTATCCGGAATCTACAATGAGCAGTTCTTC
CASALSGIYNEQFF
>TRBV6-6|TRBJ1-3|-|TRBD1
TGTGCCAGCAGTTACGGACAGGGAGCTACTGGAAACACCATATATTTT
CASSYGQGATGNTIYF
>TRBV5-6|TRBJ1-2|-|-
TGTGCCAGCAGTTGGTTGACAGAATTCTATGGCTACACCTTC
CASSWLTEFYGYTF
>TRBV11-1|TRBJ2-7|-|TRBD2
TGTGCCAGCAGCCAGGCGGAGACTAGCGGAAGACTCGAGCAGTACTTC
CASSQAETSGRLEQYF
>TRBV18|TRBJ1-2|-|TRBD1
TGTGCCAGCTCACCAGGACAGGGTAACGGCTACACCTTC
CASSPGQGNGYTF
>TRBV5-1|TRBJ2-3|-|-
TGCGCCAGCAGCGGATGGGGGACAGATACGCAGTATTTT
CASSGWGTDTQYF
>TRBV27|TRBJ2-7|-|-
TGTGCCAGCAGTTTAGCCGGACAAAGCTACGAGCAGTACTTC
CASSLAGQSYEQYF
>TRBV18|TRBJ2-1|-|-
TGTGCCAGCTCACGAGAACAGGGAATTAACAATGAGCAGTTCTTC
CASSREQGINNEQFF
>TRBV15|TRBJ2-1|-|TRBD2
TGTGCCACCAGCAGATCCATGGGACTAGCGGACTCCAATGAGCAGTTCTTC
CATSRSMGLADSNEQFF
>TRBV21-1|TRBJ2-1|few|-
TGTGCCAGCAGCACTAGGCGCACGTACTCCTACAATGAGCAGTTCTTC
CASSTRRTYSYNEQFF
>TRBV7-2|TRBJ1-1|-|-
TGTGCCAGCAGCTTAGTGGGGGTGATCGAGACTGAAGCTTTCTTT
CASSLVGVIETEAFF
>TRBV11-2|TRBJ2-7|-|-
TGTGCCAGCAGCTTAGTCTTCTGGGGGGAAAAACTCTACGAGCAGTACTTC
CASSLVFWGEKLYEQYF
>TRBV11-2|TRBJ2-7|-|TRBD2
TGTGCCAGCAGCTCGACTAGCGGGAGGTACGAGCAGTACTTC
CASSSTSGRYEQYF
>TRBV28|TRBJ2-2|-|-
TGTGCCAGCATTACAGGGCTGAACACCGGGGAGCTGTTTTTT
CASITGLNTGELFF
>TRBV5-4|TRBJ2-7|-|-
TGTGCCAGCAGCTTAAATAAAGGGGCCCACGAGCAGTACTTC
CASSLNKGAHEQYF
>TRBV9|TRBJ2-5|-|TRBD1
TGTGCCAGCAGCGTAGGGGGACAGGGGGGCGAGGAGACCCAGTACTTC
CASSVGGQGGEETQYF
>TRBV7-2|TRBJ1-2|once|TRBD1
TGTGCCAGCAGCTTAATAACAGGGGTGTCAGAGCGCTACACCTTC
CASSLITGVSERYTF
>TRBV27|TRBJ2-1|-|TRBD2
TGTGCCAGCAGCCACGAAAGACGCTTAGCGGGGTTATACAATGAGCAGTTCTTC
CASSHERRLAGLYNEQFF
>TRBV5-6|TRBJ1-2|-|TRBD1
TGTGCCAGCAGCGAGACAGGGGCCTATGGCTACACCTTC
CASSETGAYGYTF